The next 18 T cell receptor beta chains were all read from a single sample in a study of T cells after yellow fever vaccination. TCRdb redid the calling of the 5' RACE reads with MiXCR, one entry per CDR3 protein. The sample records under 30,000 distinct CDR3 sequences, more than 5% being singletons. The sequences come from CD8+ T cells sorted from PBMCs, collected 10 days after the yellow fever booster vaccination. The receptor source for this set is a man aged 30 to 45 who received the YFV17D yellow fever vaccine.

This clonotype was recorded at least ten times. The chain recombines TRBV9 with TRBJ2-3; 8 bases line up with TRBD2. The CDR3 is made up of 17 amino acids. In germline, CDR1 is SGDLS, CDR2 YYNGEE. V dropped 4 bases and J dropped 1; count of bases not matched to a gene: 11. The CDR3 spells CASSTGGWREGTDTQYF. Here the CDR3 DNA reads TGTGCCAGCAGCACCGGAGGATGGCGGGAGGGCACAGATACGCAGTATTTT.

This clonotype was observed many times. The genes are TRBV6-2 or TRBV6-3 and TRBJ2-3; D may correspond to TRBD1 or TRBD2 (6 bases each). The CDR3 contains 15 residues. The V gene's germline CDR1 is MNHEY and CDR2 SVGEGT. V lost 7 bases and J 4 bases, leaving 18 bases between the germline ends. CDR3 residues: CASTLLGGGADTQYF. Written as DNA, the CDR3 is TGTGCCAGCACCCTCCTGGGGGGCGGAGCAGATACGCAGTATTTT.

Many counts were recorded for this clonotype. The chain combines TRBV27 with TRBJ2-7; TRBD2 matches 8 bases. Trimming cost V 3 bases and J 2 bases; bases outside gene matches: 3. Germline CDR1 reads MNHEY; CDR2 reads SMNVEV (reference sequence). The CDR3 totals 14 residues. CDR3 in amino acids: CASSFSGRAYEQYF. The CDR3 nucleotides are TGTGCCAGCAGTTTCTCCGGGAGGGCCTACGAGCAGTACTTC.

This clonotype was counted many times. This chain joins TRBV6-5 and TRBJ1-1; D unresolved. V lost 2 bases, J lost 1 base, and 8 bases lay in between. The CDR3 runs 14 residues. Germline CDR1 reads MNHEY; CDR2 reads SVGAGI. CDR3 bases: TGTGCCAGCAGTTACGAATTTCAGAACACTGAAGCTTTCTTT. Encoded protein: CASSYEFQNTEAFF.

The table lists this clonotype with many counts. The chain employs TRBV29-1 and TRBJ2-1; TRBD2 might be the D (5 bases). The germline V and J ends were trimmed by 0 bases and 7 bases, with 7 bases remaining between them. This CDR3 region has 12 residues. CDR1 SQVTM and CDR2 ANQGSEA come from the germline V gene. As DNA, the CDR3 is TGCAGCGTTGAAGAACGGGGAAATGAGCAGTTCTTC. This translates into CSVEERGNEQFF.

Many counts were recorded for this clonotype. The rearrangement joins TRBV12-3 or TRBV12-4 to TRBJ2-7; no firm D call. CDR3 size: 11 residues. V lost 3 bases to trimming and J lost 7 bases, with 7 bases between them. DNA of the CDR3: TGTGCCAGCAGTTTTGGGCGGGAGCAGTACTTC. This translates into CASSFGREQYF.

Ten or more counts support this clonotype. The chain has TRBV7-9 and TRBJ2-1; TRBD2 agrees at 8 bases. After removal of 10 bases from V and 8 bases from J, the junction contained 10 bases not matched to a gene. This CDR3 region has 13 residues. The V gene's germline CDR1 is SEHNR and CDR2 FQNEAQ (reference sequence). Here the CDR3 DNA reads TGTGCCACGGATCCAGCGGGAGTTGATGAGCAGTTCTTC. Its protein product is CATDPAGVDEQFF.

A note on this clonotype: This may be a read error, as it is one base from a much larger clone. The chain combines TRBV7-8 with TRBJ2-7, with D uncertain. CDR3 length: 11 amino acids. Germline V gives CDR1 SGHVS, CDR2 FQNEAQ. The ends were cut back, 7 bases at V and 5 bases at J, with 9 bases in the middle. In nucleotides, the CDR3 is TGTGCCAGCATGGGCTACCACGAGCAGTACTTC. Protein sequence: CASMGYHEQYF. The full variable domain, in which reference TRBV7-8 and TRBJ2-7 provide the parts outside the CDR3, is GAGVSQSPRYKVAKRGQDVALRCDPISGHVSLFWYQQALGQGPEFLTYFQNEAQLDKSGLPSDRFFAERPEGSVSTLKIQRTQQEDSAVYLCASMGYHEQYFGPGTRLTVT.

Many counts were recorded for this clonotype. This chain joins TRBV19 and TRBJ2-1; 10 bases fit TRBD2. From germline, CDR1 is LNHDA and CDR2 SQIVND (reference sequence). V trimming: 2 bases; J trimming: 5 bases; junction bases outside the gene matches: 3. This CDR3 comprises 15 residues. The CDR3 DNA sequence: TGTGCCAGTAGTATATTCAGCGGGAGGGACAATGAGCAGTTCTTC. It is translated as CASSIFSGRDNEQFF.

To note about this clonotype: A single base separates this from a much larger clone, so it may be a read error. The chain uses TRBV4-3 and TRBJ2-1; unclear D gene. V was trimmed by 3 bases and J by 4 bases, leaving 13 bases between them. The CDR3 has 15 amino acids. Germline lookup yields CDR1 LGHNA and CDR2 YSLEER. CDR3 sequence (DNA): TGCGCCAGCAGCCACGATCGCTTGAATTACAATGAGCAGTTCTTC. Translating gives CASSHDRLNYNEQFF.

This clonotype appeared many times. The V and J genes are TRBV4-3 and TRBJ1-5, with D possibly matching TRBD1 (5 bases). This CDR3 has 15 amino acids. Trimming removed 0 bases from V and 2 bases from J, with 8 bases in between. Germline CDR1 reads LGHNA; CDR2 reads YSLEER. The CDR3 DNA reads TGCGCCAGCAGCCAAGAAATAGGGGGCAATCAGCCCCAGCATTTT. It translates to CASSQEIGGNQPQHF.

This clonotype was counted ten times or more. The chain couples TRBV7-2 to TRBJ2-7; 8 bases are shared with TRBD2. The CDR3 is made up of 14 amino acids. Germline assignment: CDR1 SGHTA and CDR2 FQGNSA. J was trimmed by 2 bases and V by 4 bases; bases with no gene match: 4. The CDR3 reads CASSWGTSTYEQYF. In DNA, the CDR3 is TGTGCCAGCAGCTGGGGGACTAGTACCTACGAGCAGTACTTC.

This clonotype occurred many times. J is TRBJ2-7 and V is TRBV27, with D unclear. The germline CDR1 and CDR2 sequences are MNHEY and SMNVEV (reference sequence). The CDR3 extends over 13 amino acids. V was cut by 3 bases and J by 1 base, with 7 bases left in between. This CDR3 is CASSLHQSYEQYF. The DNA of the CDR3 is TGTGCCAGCAGTTTGCATCAATCCTACGAGCAGTACTTC.

In the case of this clonotype: Since a much larger clone is just one base distant, this may be a read error. The CDR3 reads CASSSVGETHYF. In DNA form, the CDR3 reads TGTGCCAGCAGCAGCGTAGGAGAGACCCATTACTTC. The genes are TRBV5-6 and TRBJ2-5, with D hard to call. The CDR3 has 12 amino acids. Germline values: CDR1 SGHDT, CDR2 YYEEEE. The variable domain in full, with the rest retrieved from reference TRBV5-6 and TRBJ2-5, is DAGVTQSPTHLIKTRGQQVTLRCSPKSGHDTVSWYQQALGQGPQFIFQYYEEEERQRGNFPDRFSGHQFPNYSSELNVNALLLGDSALYLCASSSVGETHYFGPGTRLLVL.

This clonotype was seen many times. V gene TRBV30 combines with J gene TRBJ2-5; D not resolved. CDR1 and CDR2 from the germline V gene are GTSNPN and SVGIG (reference sequence). Deletions cut 0 bases from V and 2 bases from J, with 7 bases between. This CDR3 has 13 residues. For the CDR3, the DNA is TGTGCCTGGAGTGTAAGTGATCAAGAGACCCAGTACTTC. Its protein is CAWSVSDQETQYF.

This clonotype was seen ten or more times. The junction does not match germline at one end; this may be a read error. The chain employs TRBV7-3 and TRBJ2-2; 7 nucleotides line up with TRBD2. This CDR3 is 19 amino acids long. Germline loops: CDR1 SGHTA, CDR2 FQGTGA. The CDR3 DNA is TGTGCCAGCAGCCATACCGGGCTAGCGGACCCCTTGAACACTGGGGAGCTGTTTTTT. Protein: CASSHTGLADPLNTGELFF.

At least ten counts were recorded for this clonotype. This sequence joins TRBV12-3 or TRBV12-4 and TRBJ2-7; 9 nucleotides agree with TRBD2. The CDR3 has 15 residues. V shed 4 bases, J shed 2 bases, and the junction held 6 bases outside the gene matches. CDR3 sequence reads: CASSSPQRGAYEQYF. The DNA for the CDR3 is TGTGCCAGCAGTTCGCCCCAGCGGGGGGCCTACGAGCAGTACTTC.

This clonotype was observed a handful of times. The rearrangement joins TRBV11-2 to TRBJ2-3; D call uncertain. CDR3 length equals 12 residues. V lost 4 bases to trimming and J lost 5 bases, with 7 bases between them. CDR1 is SGHAT, CDR2 FQNNGV, per germline. The CDR3 here is CASSSSLDTQYF. The CDR3, as DNA: TGTGCCAGCAGCTCGTCCCTAGATACGCAGTATTTT.